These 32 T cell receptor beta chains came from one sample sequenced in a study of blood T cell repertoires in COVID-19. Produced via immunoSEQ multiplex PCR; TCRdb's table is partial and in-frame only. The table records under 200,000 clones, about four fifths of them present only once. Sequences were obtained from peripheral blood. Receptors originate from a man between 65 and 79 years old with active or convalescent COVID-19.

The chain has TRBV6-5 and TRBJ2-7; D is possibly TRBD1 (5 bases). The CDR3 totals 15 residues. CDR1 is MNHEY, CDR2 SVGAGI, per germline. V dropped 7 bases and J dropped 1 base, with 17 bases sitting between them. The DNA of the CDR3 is TGTGCCAGCACCGAAGGGAAAGGGGTTTCCTACGAGCAGTACTTC. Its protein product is CASTEGKGVSYEQYF.

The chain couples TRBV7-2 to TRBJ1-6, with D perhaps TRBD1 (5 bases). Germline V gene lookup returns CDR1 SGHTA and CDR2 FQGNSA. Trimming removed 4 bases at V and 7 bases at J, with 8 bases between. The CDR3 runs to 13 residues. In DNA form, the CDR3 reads TGTGCCAGCAGCTCCAACAGGAATTCACCCCTCCACTTT. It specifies CASSSNRNSPLHF.

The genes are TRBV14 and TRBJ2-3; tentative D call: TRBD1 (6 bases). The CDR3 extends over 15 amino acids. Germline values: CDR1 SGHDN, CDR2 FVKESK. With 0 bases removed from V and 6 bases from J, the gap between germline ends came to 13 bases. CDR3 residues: CASSQERPRGDTQYF. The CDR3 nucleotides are TGTGCCAGCAGCCAAGAACGCCCCAGGGGTGATACGCAGTATTTT.

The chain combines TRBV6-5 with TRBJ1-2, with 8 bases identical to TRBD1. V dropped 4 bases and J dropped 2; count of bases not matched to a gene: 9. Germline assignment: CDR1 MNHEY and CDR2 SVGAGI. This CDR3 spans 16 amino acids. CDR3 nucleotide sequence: TGTGCCAGCAGTTCTCGGACAGGGCCAGTCAACTATGGCTACACCTTC. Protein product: CASSSRTGPVNYGYTF.

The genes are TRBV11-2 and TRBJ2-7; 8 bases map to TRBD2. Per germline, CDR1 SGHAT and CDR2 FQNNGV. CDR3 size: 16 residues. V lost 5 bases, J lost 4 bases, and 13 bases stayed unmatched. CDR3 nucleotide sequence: TGTGCCAGCAGCCCGAGCGGAGCGGGAGTAGGGTACGAGCAGTACTTC. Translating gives CASSPSGAGVGYEQYF.

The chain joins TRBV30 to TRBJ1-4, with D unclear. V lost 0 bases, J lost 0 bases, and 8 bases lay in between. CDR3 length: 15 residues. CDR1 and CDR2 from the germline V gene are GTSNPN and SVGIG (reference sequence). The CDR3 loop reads CAWSVQIATNEKLFF. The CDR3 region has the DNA TGTGCCTGGAGTGTACAGATTGCAACTAATGAAAAACTGTTTTTT.

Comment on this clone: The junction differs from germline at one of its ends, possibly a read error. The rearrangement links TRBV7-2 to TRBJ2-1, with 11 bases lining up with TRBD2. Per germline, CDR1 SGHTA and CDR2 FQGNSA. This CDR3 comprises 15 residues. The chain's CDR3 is CASSLAGGVYNEQFF. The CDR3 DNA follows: TGTGCCAGCAGCCTAGCGGGGGGAGTCTACAATGAGCAGTTCTTC. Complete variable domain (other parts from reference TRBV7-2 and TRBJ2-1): GAGVSQSPSNKVTEKGKDVELRCDPISGHTALYWYRQSLGQGLEFLIYFQGNSAPDKSGLPSDRFSAERTGGSVSTLTIQRTQQEDSAVYLCASSLAGGVYNEQFFGPGTRLTVL.

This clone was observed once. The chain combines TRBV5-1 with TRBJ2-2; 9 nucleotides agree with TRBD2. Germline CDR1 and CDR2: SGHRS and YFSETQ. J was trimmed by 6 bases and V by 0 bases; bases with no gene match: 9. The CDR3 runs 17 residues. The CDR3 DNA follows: TGCGCCAGCAGCTTGGCCCCGGCGGGGGGGCGATCCGGGGAGCTGTTTTTT. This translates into CASSLAPAGGRSGELFF.

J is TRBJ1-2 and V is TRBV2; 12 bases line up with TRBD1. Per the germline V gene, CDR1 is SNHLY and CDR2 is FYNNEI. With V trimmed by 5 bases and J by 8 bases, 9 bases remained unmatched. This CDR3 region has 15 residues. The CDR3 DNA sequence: TGTGCCAGCAGTCTTTGGGGACAGGGGGCAAGCGGCTACACCTTC. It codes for CASSLWGQGASGYTF.

In nucleotides, the CDR3 is TGTGCCAGCTCACCAACTAGTGCTCGGGCCAACGTCCTGACTTTC. The encoded protein is CASSPTSARANVLTF. This chain connects TRBV18 to TRBJ2-6; TRBD2 is a possible D gene (5 bases). The CDR3 has 15 amino acids. CDR1 is KGHSH, CDR2 LQKENI, per germline. Trimming took off 2 bases at V and 5 bases at J, with 10 bases between the two ends.

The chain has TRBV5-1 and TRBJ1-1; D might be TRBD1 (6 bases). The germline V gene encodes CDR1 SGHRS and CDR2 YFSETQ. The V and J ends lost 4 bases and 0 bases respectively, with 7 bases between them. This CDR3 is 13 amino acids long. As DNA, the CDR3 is TGCGCCAGCAGCAAGGGGGTGAACACTGAAGCTTTCTTT. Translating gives CASSKGVNTEAFF.

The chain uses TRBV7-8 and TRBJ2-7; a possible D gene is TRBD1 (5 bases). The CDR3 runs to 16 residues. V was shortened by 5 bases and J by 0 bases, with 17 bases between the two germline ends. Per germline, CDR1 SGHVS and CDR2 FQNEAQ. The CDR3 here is CASSPQYRSYSYEQYF. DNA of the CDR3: TGTGCCAGCAGCCCCCAGTACAGGTCGTACTCCTACGAGCAGTACTTC.

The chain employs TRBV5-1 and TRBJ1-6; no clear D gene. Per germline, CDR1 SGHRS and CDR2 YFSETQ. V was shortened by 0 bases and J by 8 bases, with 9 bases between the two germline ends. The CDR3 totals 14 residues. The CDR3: CASSLGLEDSPLHF. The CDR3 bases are TGCGCCAGCAGCTTGGGCTTAGAGGATTCACCCCTCCACTTT.

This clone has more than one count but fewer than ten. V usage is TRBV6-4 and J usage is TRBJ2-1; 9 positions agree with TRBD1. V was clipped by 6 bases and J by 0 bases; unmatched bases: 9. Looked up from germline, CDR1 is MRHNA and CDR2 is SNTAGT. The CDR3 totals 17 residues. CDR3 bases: TGTGCCAGCAGAACTACAGGGGGCTCGAGCTCCTACAATGAGCAGTTCTTC. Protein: CASRTTGGSSSYNEQFF.

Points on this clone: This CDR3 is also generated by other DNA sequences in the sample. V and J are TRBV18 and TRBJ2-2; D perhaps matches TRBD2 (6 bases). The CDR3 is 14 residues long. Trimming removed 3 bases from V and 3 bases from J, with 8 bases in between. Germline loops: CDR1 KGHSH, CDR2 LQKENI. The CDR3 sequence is CASSPGLDTGELFF. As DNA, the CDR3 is TGTGCCAGCTCACCGGGACTCGACACCGGGGAGCTGTTTTTT.

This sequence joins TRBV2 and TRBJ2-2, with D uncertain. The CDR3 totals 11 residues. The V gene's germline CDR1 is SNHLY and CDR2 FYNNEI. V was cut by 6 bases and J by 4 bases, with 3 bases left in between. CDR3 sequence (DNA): TGTGCCAGCAGCCTCACCGGGGAGCTGTTTTTT. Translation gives CASSLTGELFF.

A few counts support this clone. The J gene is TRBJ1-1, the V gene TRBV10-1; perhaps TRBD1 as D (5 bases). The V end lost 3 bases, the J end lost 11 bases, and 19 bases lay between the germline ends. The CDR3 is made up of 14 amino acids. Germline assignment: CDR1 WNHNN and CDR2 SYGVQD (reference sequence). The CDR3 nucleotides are TGCGCCAGCAGTGAAAGTGGAGGGGTAAGGGGCGCTTTCTTT. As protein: CASSESGGVRGAFF.

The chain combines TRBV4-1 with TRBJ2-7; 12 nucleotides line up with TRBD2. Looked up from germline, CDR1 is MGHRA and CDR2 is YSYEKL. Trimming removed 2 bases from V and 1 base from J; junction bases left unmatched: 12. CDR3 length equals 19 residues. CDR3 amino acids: CASSQIPPGLAGGSYEQYF. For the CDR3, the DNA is TGCGCCAGCAGCCAAATTCCCCCGGGACTAGCGGGTGGATCCTACGAGCAGTACTTC.

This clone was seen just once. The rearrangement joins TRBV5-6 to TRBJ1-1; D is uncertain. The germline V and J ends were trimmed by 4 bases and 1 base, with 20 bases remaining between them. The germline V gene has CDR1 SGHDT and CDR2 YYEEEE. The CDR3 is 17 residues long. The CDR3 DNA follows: TGTGCCAGCAGCCGTAATCCAGGTCTAAAAGCGAACACTGAAGCTTTCTTT. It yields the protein CASSRNPGLKANTEAFF.

The CDR3 DNA reads TGTGCCATCAGTGAGTCGACAAGTTGGGCGGGGGGCCCTCCAGATACGCAGTATTTT. It encodes CAISESTSWAGGPPDTQYF. The chain employs TRBV10-3 and TRBJ2-3, with 8 nucleotides matching TRBD2. Germline V gives CDR1 ENHRY, CDR2 SYGVKD. The CDR3 has 19 amino acids. V lost 0 bases to trimming and J lost 4 bases; unmatched junction nucleotides: 15.

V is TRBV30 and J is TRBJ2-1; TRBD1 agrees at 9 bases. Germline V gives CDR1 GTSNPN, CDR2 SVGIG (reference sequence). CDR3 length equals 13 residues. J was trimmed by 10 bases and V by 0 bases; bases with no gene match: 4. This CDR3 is CAWSVQGAGEQFF. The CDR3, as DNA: TGTGCCTGGAGTGTACAGGGGGCGGGGGAGCAGTTCTTC. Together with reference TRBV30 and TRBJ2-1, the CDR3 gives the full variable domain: SQTIHQWPATLVQPVGSPLSLECTVEGTSNPNLYWYRQAAGRGLQLLFYSVGIGQISSEVPQNLSASRPQDRQFILSSKKLLLSDSGFYLCAWSVQGAGEQFFGPGTRLTVL.

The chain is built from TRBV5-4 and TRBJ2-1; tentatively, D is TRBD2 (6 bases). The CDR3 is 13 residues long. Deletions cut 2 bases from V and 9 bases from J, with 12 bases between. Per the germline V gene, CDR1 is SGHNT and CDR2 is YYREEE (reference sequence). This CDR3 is CASSFYSGGEQFF. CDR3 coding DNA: TGTGCCAGCAGCTTTTACTCCGGGGGTGAGCAGTTCTTC.

CDR3 sequence: CASRMTGVETQYF. In DNA, the CDR3 is TGTGCCAGCAGAATGACAGGGGTGGAGACCCAGTACTTC. The chain uses TRBV12-3 or TRBV12-4 and TRBJ2-5; TRBD1 matches 8 bases. Trimming took 6 bases from V and 5 from J; bases not matched to a gene: 5. This CDR3 contains 13 residues.

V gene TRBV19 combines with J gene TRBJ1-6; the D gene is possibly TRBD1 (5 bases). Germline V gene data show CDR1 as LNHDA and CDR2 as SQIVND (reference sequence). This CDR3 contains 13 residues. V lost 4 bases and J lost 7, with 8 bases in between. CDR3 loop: CASSTGRNSPLHF. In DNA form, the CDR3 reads TGTGCCAGTAGTACAGGGCGGAATTCACCCCTCCACTTT.

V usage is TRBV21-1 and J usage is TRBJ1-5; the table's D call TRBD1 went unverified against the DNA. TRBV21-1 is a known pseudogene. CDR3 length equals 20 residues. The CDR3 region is CASSKVGNRTFEMLDQPQHF. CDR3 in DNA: TGTGCCAGCAGCAAAGTAGGCAACAGGACGTTTGAAATGTTGGATCAGCCCCAGCATTTT.

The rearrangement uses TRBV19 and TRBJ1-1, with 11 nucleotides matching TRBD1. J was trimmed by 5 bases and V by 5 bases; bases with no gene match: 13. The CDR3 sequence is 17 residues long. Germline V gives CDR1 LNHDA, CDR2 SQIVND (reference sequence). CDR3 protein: CASSVPRDRGIGTEAFF. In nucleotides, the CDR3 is TGTGCCAGTAGTGTGCCCCGGGACAGGGGGATAGGGACTGAAGCTTTCTTT. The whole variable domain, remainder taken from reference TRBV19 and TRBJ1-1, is DGGITQSPKYLFRKEGQNVTLSCEQNLNHDAMYWYRQDPGQGLRLIYYSQIVNDFQKGDIAEGYSVSREKKESFPLTVTSAQKNPTAFYLCASSVPRDRGIGTEAFFGQGTRLTVV.

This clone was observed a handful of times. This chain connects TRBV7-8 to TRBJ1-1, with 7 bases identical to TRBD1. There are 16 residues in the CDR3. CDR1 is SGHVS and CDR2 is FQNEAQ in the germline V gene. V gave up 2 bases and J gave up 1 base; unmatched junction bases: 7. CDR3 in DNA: TGTGCCAGCAGCTTAAGGGGGACAGATTGGAACACTGAAGCTTTCTTT. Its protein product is CASSLRGTDWNTEAFF.

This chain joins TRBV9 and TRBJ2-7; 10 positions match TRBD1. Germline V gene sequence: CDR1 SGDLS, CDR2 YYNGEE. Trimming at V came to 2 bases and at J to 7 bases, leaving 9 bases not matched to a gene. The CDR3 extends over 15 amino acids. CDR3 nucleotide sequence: TGTGCCAGCAGCGTGAGTGACAGGGGGCTACTAGAGCAGTACTTC. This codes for CASSVSDRGLLEQYF. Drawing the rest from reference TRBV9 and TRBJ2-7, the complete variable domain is DSGVTQTPKHLITATGQRVTLRCSPRSGDLSVYWYQQSLDQGLQFLIQYYNGEERAKGNILERFSAQQFPDLHSELNLSSLELGDSALYFCASSVSDRGLLEQYFGPGTRLTVT.

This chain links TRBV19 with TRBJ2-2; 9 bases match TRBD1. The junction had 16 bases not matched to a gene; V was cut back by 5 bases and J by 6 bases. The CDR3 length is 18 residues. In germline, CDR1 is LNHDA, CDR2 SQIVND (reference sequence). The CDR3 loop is CASSPKGRTGEYSGELFF. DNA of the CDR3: TGTGCCAGTAGTCCTAAGGGTCGGACAGGGGAATATTCCGGGGAGCTGTTTTTT.

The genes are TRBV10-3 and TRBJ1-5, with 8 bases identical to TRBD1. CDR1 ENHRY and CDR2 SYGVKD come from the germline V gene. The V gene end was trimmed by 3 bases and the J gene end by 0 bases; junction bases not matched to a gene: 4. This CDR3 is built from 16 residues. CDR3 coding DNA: TGTGCCATCAGTGATAGACAGGGGAGTAGCAATCAGCCCCAGCATTTT. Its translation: CAISDRQGSSNQPQHF.

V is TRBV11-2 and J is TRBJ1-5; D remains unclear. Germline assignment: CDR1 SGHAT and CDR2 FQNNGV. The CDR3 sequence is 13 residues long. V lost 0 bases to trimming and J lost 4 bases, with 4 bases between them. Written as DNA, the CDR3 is TGTGCCAGCAGCTTAGACAGAAATCAGCCCCAGCATTTT. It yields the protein CASSLDRNQPQHF.

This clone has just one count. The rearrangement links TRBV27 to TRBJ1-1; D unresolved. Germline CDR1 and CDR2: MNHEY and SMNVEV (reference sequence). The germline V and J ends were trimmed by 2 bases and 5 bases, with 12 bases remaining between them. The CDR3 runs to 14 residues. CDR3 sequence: CASSLEPGRTEAFF. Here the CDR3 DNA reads TGTGCCAGCAGTTTAGAGCCGGGGAGGACTGAAGCTTTCTTT.